What follows describes a single T cell receptor (beta chain). Per the authors' pipeline: Cell counts per sample came from amplifying reference gene primers. Data came from immunoSEQ multiplex PCR; TCRdb stores just in-frame clones and leaves some out. V, J and clone size reflect that table, while D and trimming were determined from the DNA. The sample comprises over 90,000 clones, around 82% of which are singletons, and approximately 6.8% rests with the top ten. This entry is derived from a study of blood T cell repertoires in COVID-19. About the study: Donors in the United States, Italy and Spain gave samples during acute or convalescent COVID-19. PBMCs, B-cell-depleted T cells, or T cells provided the cDNA or gDNA that made up the material.

The germline gives CDR1 LNHDA, CDR2 SQIVND (reference sequence). The CDR3 is made up of 14 amino acids. Trimming removed 3 bases at V and 0 bases at J, with 5 bases between. This chain uses TRBV19 with TRBJ1-4; D gene uncertain. This sequence was found in a man aged 50-59 years with active or convalescent COVID-19. Specimen: peripheral blood. CDR3 residues: CASSMSATNEKLFF. CDR3 sequence (DNA): TGTGCCAGTAGTATGTCTGCAACTAATGAAAAACTGTTTTTT. Combining the CDR3 with reference TRBV19 and TRBJ1-4 gives the whole variable domain DGGITQSPKYLFRKEGQNVTLSCEQNLNHDAMYWYRQDPGQGLRLIYYSQIVNDFQKGDIAEGYSVSREKKESFPLTVTSAQKNPTAFYLCASSMSATNEKLFFGSGTQLSVL.